These 5 T cell receptor beta chains originate from one sample sequenced in a study of memory CD4+ T cells and cytomegalovirus serostatus. TCRdb keeps only in-frame clones here, not all; method: immunoSEQ multiplex PCR. The sample shows about 50,000 clones, about 79% of them seen only once. The sort gate was single viable CD3+CD4+CD8-CD45RO+ cells for memory CD4+ T cells. The sequenced sample consisted of memory CD4+ T cells from blood. These receptors came from an adult in good health and CMV-seronegative.

This rearrangement joins TRBV28 to TRBJ1-6; 7 positions agree with TRBD1. V gave up 4 bases and J gave up 5 bases; unmatched junction bases: 8. The CDR3 loop spans 16 amino acids. Germline V gene data show CDR1 as MDHEN and CDR2 as SYDVKM. This CDR3 reads CASSSYRGWDNSPLHF. The CDR3 DNA is TGTGCCAGCAGTTCATACAGGGGATGGGATAATTCACCCCTCCACTTT.

The chain employs TRBV7-6 and TRBJ1-1; TRBD1 matches 8 bases. With V trimmed by 8 bases and J by 5 bases, 13 bases remained unmatched. The CDR3 covers 15 residues. Per the germline V gene, CDR1 is SGHVS and CDR2 is FNYEAQ. DNA for the CDR3: TGTGCCAGCGGGGATCCCTACAGGGGGAGGACTGAAGCTTTCTTT. This translates into CASGDPYRGRTEAFF.

V usage is TRBV5-6 and J usage is TRBJ2-3; D gene ambiguous. Trimming removed 1 base at V and 5 bases at J, with 5 bases between. From germline, CDR1 is SGHDT and CDR2 YYEEEE. The CDR3 sequence is 12 residues long. The CDR3 here is CASSLLRDTQYF. The CDR3 DNA reads as TGTGCCAGCAGCTTGCTGAGAGATACGCAGTATTTT. The variable domain in full, with the rest retrieved from reference TRBV5-6 and TRBJ2-3, is DAGVTQSPTHLIKTRGQQVTLRCSPKSGHDTVSWYQQALGQGPQFIFQYYEEEERQRGNFPDRFSGHQFPNYSSELNVNALLLGDSALYLCASSLLRDTQYFGPGTRLTVL.

The chain carries TRBV29-1 and TRBJ1-3; TRBD1 might be the D (5 bases). V was clipped by 6 bases and J by 8 bases, with 17 bases between them. This CDR3 comprises 13 residues. In germline, CDR1 is SQVTM, CDR2 ANQGSEA. The CDR3 DNA is TGCAGCGTAGCGCAGGGAAATCGGGACACCATATATTTT. Amino acid sequence: CSVAQGNRDTIYF.

The chain joins TRBV28 to TRBJ1-4; a weak D match, TRBD1 (5 bases). Trimming cost V 3 bases and J 3 bases, with 11 bases left between them. Germline CDR1 is MDHEN and CDR2 is SYDVKM. This CDR3 has 15 residues. CDR3 region: CASSFSTASNEKLFF. In DNA, the CDR3 is TGTGCCAGCAGTTTTTCGACAGCCTCTAATGAAAAACTGTTTTTT.